Below, one TCR beta chain is given with its context. Its matching antigen is unknown. The CDR3 covers 15 residues. The V end was cut by 4 bases, the J end by 1 base, with 11 bases between. Germline V gene data show CDR1 as MNHEY and CDR2 as SVGAGI. The assay was immunoSEQ multiplex PCR, and TCRdb's table has in-frame clones only and misses some. The sample gives roughly 120,000 clones, roughly 87% of which show up once; about 10% is in the top ten. The sample is drawn from a study of T cell responses to AZD1222 COVID-19 vaccine. Study-level results: Among the donors, most were white British and more were female, and clonal diversity was possibly underestimated.

The receptor comes from an adult in good health. The gene calls are TRBV6-5 and TRBJ1-3, with D possibly TRBD1 on 6 matching bases. Material: peripheral blood, obtained on day 0 of AZD1222 vaccination. The CDR3 DNA sequence: TGTGCCAGCAGTTCAACAGGGATGTCTGGAAACACCATATATTTT. It is translated as CASSSTGMSGNTIYF.